These T cell receptor beta chains were read from a single sample in a study of T cell responses to AZD1222 COVID-19 vaccine. Profiling relied on immunoSEQ multiplex PCR, and the TCRdb table lists in-frame clones only, not all of them. The repertoire holds 100,000 to 110,000 clones, with about 83% as singletons. Specimen: peripheral blood, collected on day 0 of AZD1222 vaccination. Receptors originate from an adult in good health. The CDR3 runs from the conserved cysteine through the conserved F or W. Fields, in order: V gene, CDR3 protein.

v_call: TRBV6-5; cdr3_aa: CASSPTGGGYTF
v_call: TRBV28; cdr3_aa: CASSSPRGSGRRYEQYF
v_call: TRBV6-5; cdr3_aa: CASSPGTGVYEQYF
v_call: TRBV7-3; cdr3_aa: CASSSGTEQFF
v_call: TRBV10-3; cdr3_aa: CAISLTSGRAFYNEQFF
v_call: TRBV6-4; cdr3_aa: CASIKKTLQGQRETQYF
v_call: TRBV5-1; cdr3_aa: CASSLSSGGLIEQYF
v_call: TRBV5-1; cdr3_aa: CASRPGAQETQYF
v_call: TRBV6-1; cdr3_aa: CASSEGWDVNYGYTF
v_call: TRBV14; cdr3_aa: CASSQVNGGREQFF
v_call: TRBV5-1; cdr3_aa: CASSFGGSGPYNEQFF
v_call: TRBV3-1/TRBV3-2; cdr3_aa: CASSFGGASNEKLFF
v_call: TRBV4-2; cdr3_aa: CASSQVGINQPQHF
v_call: TRBV6-5; cdr3_aa: CASSTGWSTEAFF
v_call: TRBV20-1; cdr3_aa: CSADRVGAFF
v_call: TRBV19; cdr3_aa: CASSPTGTGILYGYTF
v_call: TRBV29-1; cdr3_aa: CSVRGTRGDSRYTF
v_call: TRBV11-2; cdr3_aa: CASIDAPGGSSGNTIYF
v_call: TRBV19; cdr3_aa: CASSIDRVAEQYF
v_call: TRBV10-3; cdr3_aa: CAISGVQDTEAFF
v_call: TRBV2; cdr3_aa: CASSERGGTEAFF
v_call: TRBV5-1; cdr3_aa: CASSTDRVDGGYTF
v_call: TRBV19; cdr3_aa: CASSIRDRGRIEAFF
v_call: TRBV19; cdr3_aa: CASSIAVSRSGGGYTF
v_call: TRBV4-2; cdr3_aa: CASSQTFRGQGDNEQFF
v_call: TRBV7-2; cdr3_aa: CASSDRGEQFF
v_call: TRBV11-2; cdr3_aa: CASSLSRSAAQETQYF
v_call: TRBV7-7; cdr3_aa: CASSTRQGAGEKLFF
v_call: TRBV18; cdr3_aa: CASSPGQGSGYGYTF
v_call: TRBV20-1; cdr3_aa: CSASIYSGELFF